This T cell receptor (beta chain) was recorded in a study of Graves' ophthalmopathy and Graves' hyperthyroidism. Ten or more counts support this clonotype. The antigen remains unidentified. Using RNA transcripts, the TCR beta CDR3 regions were amplified. First-round RT-PCR employed HTBI primers, with a second-round multiplex PCR after it. TCRdb used MiXCR to reprocess the multiplex PCR reads, holding one entry per CDR3 protein. Here the sample spans a few hundred thousand distinct CDR3 sequences, about 18% being singletons. CDR1 is SGHDT, CDR2 YYEEEE, per germline. J lost 3 bases, V lost 0 bases, and 2 bases had no gene match. This CDR3 comprises 14 residues. General observations from the study: The blood repertoire also included most expanded thyroid clonotypes above 0.001 frequency.

The rearrangement joins TRBV5-6 to TRBJ2-5, with 7 positions matching TRBD2. The sample was peripheral blood. The receptor comes from an adult woman with stable Graves' hyperthyroidism. The DNA for the CDR3 is TGTGCCAGCAGCTTGGTGGGAGGGGAAGAGACCCAGTACTTC. Protein: CASSLVGGEETQYF.